This TCR beta chain is drawn from a study of identical twins. Study results and limitations: When twins shared out-of-frame alpha sequences, those sequences had excess low generation probability. Within cord blood, abundant beta clonotypes carried fewer insertions, but memory repertoires showed no such trend. Weaker excess twin sharing was seen among beta out-of-frame sequences.

Template switching added a universal primer binding site, and final cDNA carried unique molecular identifiers. TCRdb processed the 5' RACE reads anew with MiXCR; each CDR3 protein has one entry. This repertoire shows 450,000 to 650,000 distinct CDR3 sequences, approximately 16% found once; its top ten account for 0.44%. Comment on this clonotype: Antigen: not known.

In addition, the sample was reused for a study of yellow fever vaccine responses in identical twins.

The sequence was collected from a woman between 18 and 29 years old in good health. Sample: CD4+ T cells sorted from blood.

The DNA of the CDR3 is TGTGCCACCCGAGGCCGGGGCTACGAGCAGTACGTC. Protein product: CATRGRGYEQYV. The chain combines TRBV10-3 with TRBJ2-7, with D possibly matching TRBD2 (5 bases). The germline CDR1 and CDR2 sequences are ENHRY and SYGVKD. V lost 10 bases to trimming and J lost 3 bases, with 13 bases between them. This CDR3 contains 12 residues.